Listed here is a single T cell receptor beta chain. These data belong to a study of OX40 agonist ivuxolimab in advanced cancers. Assay: immunoSEQ multiplex PCR; the TCRdb copy retains only in-frame clones and omits some. The sample holds around 19,000 clones, about 73% seen once. Trimming left V 3 bases short and J 5 bases short, with 19 bases between. Germline assignment: CDR1 WSHSY and CDR2 SAAADI. CDR3 length equals 16 residues. The input for sequencing was CD4+ or CD8+ T cells sorted from blood, taken in a trial of the OX40 agonist ivuxolimab. This TCR was sampled from an adult with an advanced solid tumor such as melanoma, head and neck, liver or kidney cancer. The chain combines TRBV10-2 with TRBJ2-5; D may correspond to TRBD1 or TRBD2 (6 bases each). CDR3 amino acids: CASSDLGGSGWETQYF. In nucleotides, the CDR3 is TGCGCCAGCAGTGATTTAGGGGGGAGCGGATGGGAGACCCAGTACTTC.